Listed below are T cell receptor beta chains from one sample, sequenced in a study of shared clonotypes between healthy human individuals. Repertoires were generated with immunoSEQ multiplex PCR, while TCRdb's copy carries only in-frame clones and drops some. The table lists hundreds of thousands of clones, around 77% of them singletons. Material: PBMCs. The origin of the receptors is a woman aged 35 to 49 in good health. Some clones in this sample may be carry-over from other donors' samples. Each CDR3 is given with its conserved first and last residue. A D gene is named only where the DNA matches it firmly. Size values are once, few and many counts, or a class for expanded clones, and some rows have none.

TRBJ2-4	.	.	TRBV5-3	TGTGCCAGAAGCTTGCCAGTAGCCAAAAACATTCAGTACTTC	CARSLPVAKNIQYF
TRBJ1-6	TRBD1	.	TRBV6-6	TGTGCCAGCATCCTGACAGGGAGGAATTCACCCCTCCACTTT	CASILTGRNSPLHF
TRBJ2-7	.	.	TRBV7-2	TGTGCCAGCAGTCCGCAGAGCTACGAGCAGTACTTC	CASSPQSYEQYF
TRBJ1-2	.	once	TRBV28	TGTGCCAGCTGGGGGTCTAACTATGGCTACACCTTC	CASWGSNYGYTF
TRBJ2-2	TRBD1	.	TRBV6-1	TGTGCCAGCAGGGGACAGGGGGGGACCGGGGAGCTGTTTTTT	CASRGQGGTGELFF
TRBJ2-1	.	few	TRBV5-1	TGCGCCAGCAGCTCGGATCCCCGGGCCTATAATGGGAATGAGCAGTTCTTC	CASSSDPRAYNGNEQFF
TRBJ1-1	.	.	TRBV18	TGTGCCAGCTCACCCGGGGGCGCGGTGAACACTGAAGCTTTCTTT	CASSPGGAVNTEAFF
TRBJ2-2	.	.	TRBV7-2	TGTGCCAGCAGCTTAGCCCCGGGACCCCATATTCAACCCGGGGAGCTGTTTTTT	CASSLAPGPHIQPGELFF
TRBJ1-3	.	once	TRBV7-7	TGTGCTAGCAGCTCCTCCTCCGCCACTGGAAACACCATATATTTT	CASSSSSATGNTIYF
TRBJ1-1	.	.	TRBV5-1	TGCGCCAGCAGCGGTCAGGCTAACACTGAAGCTTTCTTT	CASSGQANTEAFF
TRBJ2-3	TRBD2	once	TRBV5-7	TGTGCCAGCAGCCCAGTAGCGGGAGGGACGGGCACAGATACGCAGTATTTT	CASSPVAGGTGTDTQYF
TRBJ2-3	.	few	TRBV6-5	TGTGCCAGCAGTTACAGGGATAGTACAGATACGCAGTATTTT	CASSYRDSTDTQYF
TRBJ1-1	.	.	TRBV7-9	TGTGCCAGCAGCCCTGACCAGACCTTGAACGAAGCTTTCTTT	CASSPDQTLNEAFF
TRBJ2-5	.	.	TRBV4-3	TGCGCCAGCAGCCAAGATGGGGCGGACAGGGCAGCGGGGAAAGAGACCCAGTACTTC	CASSQDGADRAAGKETQYF
TRBJ2-7	.	.	TRBV12-5	TGTGCTAGTGGTTTGGAGGATTCCTACGAGCAGTACTTC	CASGLEDSYEQYF
TRBJ2-1	.	.	TRBV15	TGTGCCACCAGCAGCGGACTGGCCCCAAATGAGCAGTTCTTC	CATSSGLAPNEQFF
TRBJ2-5	TRBD1	.	TRBV9	TGTGCCAGCAGCGCCGGACAGGGTCCTGAGACCCAGTACTTC	CASSAGQGPETQYF
TRBJ2-3	TRBD1	.	TRBV2	TGTGCCAGCAGTGGAGACAGGGGAGAGACGCAGTATTTT	CASSGDRGETQYF
TRBJ2-4	.	.	TRBV9	TGTGCCAGCAGCGTAGGTGGAGGCCTCTCCAACATTCAGTACTTC	CASSVGGGLSNIQYF
TRBJ2-3	TRBD2	.	TRBV15	TGTGCCACCAGCAGCGGACTAGCGGTCACAGATACGCAGTATTTT	CATSSGLAVTDTQYF